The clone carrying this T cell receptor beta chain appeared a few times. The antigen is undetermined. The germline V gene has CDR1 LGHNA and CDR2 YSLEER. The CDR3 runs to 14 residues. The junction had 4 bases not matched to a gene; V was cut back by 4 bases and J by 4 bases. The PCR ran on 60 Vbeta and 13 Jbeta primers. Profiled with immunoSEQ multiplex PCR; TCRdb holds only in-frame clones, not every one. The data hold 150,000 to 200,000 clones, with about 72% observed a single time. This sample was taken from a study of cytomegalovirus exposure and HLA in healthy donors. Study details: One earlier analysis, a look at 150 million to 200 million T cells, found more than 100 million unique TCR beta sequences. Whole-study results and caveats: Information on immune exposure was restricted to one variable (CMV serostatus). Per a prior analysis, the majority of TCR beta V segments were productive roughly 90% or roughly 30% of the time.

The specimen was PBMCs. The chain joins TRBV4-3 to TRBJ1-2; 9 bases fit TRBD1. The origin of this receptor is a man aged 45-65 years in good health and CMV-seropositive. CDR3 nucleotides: TGCGCCAGCAGCCGGGGGACAGGGAGCTATGGCTACACCTTC. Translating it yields CASSRGTGSYGYTF.